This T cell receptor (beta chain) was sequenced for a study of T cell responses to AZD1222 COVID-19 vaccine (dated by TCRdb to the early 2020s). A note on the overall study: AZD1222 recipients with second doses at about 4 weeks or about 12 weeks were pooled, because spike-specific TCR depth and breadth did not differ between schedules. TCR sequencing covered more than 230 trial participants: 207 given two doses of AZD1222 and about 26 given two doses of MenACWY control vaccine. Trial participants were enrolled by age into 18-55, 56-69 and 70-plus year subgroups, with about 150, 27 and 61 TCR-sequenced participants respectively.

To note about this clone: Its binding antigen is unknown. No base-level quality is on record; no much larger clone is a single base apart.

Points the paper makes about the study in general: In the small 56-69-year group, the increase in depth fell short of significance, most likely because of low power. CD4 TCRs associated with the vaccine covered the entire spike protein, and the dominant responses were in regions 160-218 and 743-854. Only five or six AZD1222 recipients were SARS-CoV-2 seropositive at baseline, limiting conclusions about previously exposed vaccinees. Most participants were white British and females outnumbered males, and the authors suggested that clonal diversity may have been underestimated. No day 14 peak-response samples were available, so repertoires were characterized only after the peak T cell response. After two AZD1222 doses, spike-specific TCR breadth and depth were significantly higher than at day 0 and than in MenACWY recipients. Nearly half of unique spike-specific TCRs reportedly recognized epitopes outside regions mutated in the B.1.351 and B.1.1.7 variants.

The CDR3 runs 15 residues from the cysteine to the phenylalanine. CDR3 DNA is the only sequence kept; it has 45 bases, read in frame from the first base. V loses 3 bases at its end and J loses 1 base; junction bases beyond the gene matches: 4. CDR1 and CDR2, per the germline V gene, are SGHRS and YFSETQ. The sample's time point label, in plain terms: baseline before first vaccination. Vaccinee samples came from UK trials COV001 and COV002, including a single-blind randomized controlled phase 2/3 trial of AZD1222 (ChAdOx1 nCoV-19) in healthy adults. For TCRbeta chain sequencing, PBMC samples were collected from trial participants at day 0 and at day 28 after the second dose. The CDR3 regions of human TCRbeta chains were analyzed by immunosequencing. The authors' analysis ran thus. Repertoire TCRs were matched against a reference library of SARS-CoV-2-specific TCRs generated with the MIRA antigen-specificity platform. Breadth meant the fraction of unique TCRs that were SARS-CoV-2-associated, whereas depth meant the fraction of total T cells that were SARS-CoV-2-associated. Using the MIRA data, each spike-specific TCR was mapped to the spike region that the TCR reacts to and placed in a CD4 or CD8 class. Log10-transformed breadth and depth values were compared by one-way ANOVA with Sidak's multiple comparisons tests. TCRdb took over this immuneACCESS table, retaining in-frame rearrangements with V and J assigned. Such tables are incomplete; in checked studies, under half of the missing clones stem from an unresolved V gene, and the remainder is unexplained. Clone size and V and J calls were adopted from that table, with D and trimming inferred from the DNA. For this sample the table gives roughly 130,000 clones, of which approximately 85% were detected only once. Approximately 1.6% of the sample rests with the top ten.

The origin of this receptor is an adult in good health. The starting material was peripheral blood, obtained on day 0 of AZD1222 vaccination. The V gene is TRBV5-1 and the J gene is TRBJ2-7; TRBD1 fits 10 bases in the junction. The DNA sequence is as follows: TGCGCCAGCAGCTCAGGGACAGGGGTTTCCTACGAGCAGTACTTC. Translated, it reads CASSSGTGVSYEQYF.